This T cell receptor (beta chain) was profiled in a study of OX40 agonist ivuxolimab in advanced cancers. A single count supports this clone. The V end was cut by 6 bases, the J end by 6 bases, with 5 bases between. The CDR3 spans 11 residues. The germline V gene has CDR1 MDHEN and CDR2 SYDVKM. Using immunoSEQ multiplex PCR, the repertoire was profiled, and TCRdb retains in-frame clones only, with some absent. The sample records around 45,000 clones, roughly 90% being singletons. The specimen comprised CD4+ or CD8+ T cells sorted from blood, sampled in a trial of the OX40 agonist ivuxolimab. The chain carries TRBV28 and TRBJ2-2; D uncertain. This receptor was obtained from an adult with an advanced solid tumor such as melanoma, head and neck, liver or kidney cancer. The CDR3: CASSPPGELFF. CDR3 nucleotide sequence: TGTGCCAGCAGCCCGCCCGGGGAGCTGTTTTTT.